Shown below are 14 T cell receptor beta chains from a single sample sequenced in a study of blood T cell repertoires in COVID-19. Repertoires were generated with immunoSEQ multiplex PCR, while TCRdb's copy carries only in-frame clones and drops some. The table includes roughly 200,000 clones, around 84% detected once. Sample: PBMCs or T cells enriched from blood (not recorded which). Source of these receptors: a young woman who had been exposed to COVID-19.

The CDR3, as DNA: TGTGCCAGCAGTGAATATCCGGACTATGGCTACACCTTC. Translated: CASSEYPDYGYTF. The rearrangement links TRBV25-1 to TRBJ1-2; D gene ambiguous. Trimming removed 0 bases at V and 3 bases at J, with 5 bases between. Germline CDR1 and CDR2: MGHDK and SYGVNS. The length of the CDR3 is 13 residues.

This sequence joins TRBV6-5 and TRBJ1-3; possibly TRBD1 for D (6 bases). The V gene's germline CDR1 is MNHEY and CDR2 SVGAGI. V was clipped by 11 bases and J by 2 bases, with 10 bases between them. The CDR3 covers 12 residues. The CDR3 loop is CALQGPGNTIYF. CDR3 in DNA: TGTGCCTTACAGGGACCTGGAAACACCATATATTTT.

The chain employs TRBV18 and TRBJ1-1; possible D gene TRBD1, 6 bases. The CDR3 has 14 amino acids. Trimming took off 1 base at V and 9 bases at J, with 15 bases between the two ends. The V gene's germline CDR1 is KGHSH and CDR2 LQKENI. The CDR3 sequence is CASSPRPGDRKAFF. The CDR3, as DNA: TGTGCCAGCTCACCACGCCCAGGGGATAGAAAAGCTTTCTTT.

This sequence joins TRBV6-4 and TRBJ2-1; possible D gene TRBD1, 5 bases. The CDR3 covers 14 residues. The V and J ends lost 2 bases and 1 base respectively, with 6 bases between them. The germline gives CDR1 MRHNA, CDR2 SNTAGT. The CDR3 loop reads CASSDKGSYNEQFF. DNA for the CDR3: TGTGCCAGCAGTGACAAGGGGTCCTACAATGAGCAGTTCTTC.

The chain couples TRBV19 to TRBJ1-1; possible D gene TRBD1, 5 bases. The length of the CDR3 is 13 residues. V dropped 5 bases and J dropped 3 bases, with 10 bases sitting between them. CDR1 and CDR2 (germline): LNHDA, SQIVND (reference sequence). The CDR3 here is CASSLRGYTEAFF. The CDR3, as DNA: TGTGCCAGTAGTCTACGGGGGTACACTGAAGCTTTCTTT.

The J gene is TRBJ1-5, the V gene TRBV27, with 7 bases matching TRBD1. Germline V gives CDR1 MNHEY, CDR2 SMNVEV (reference sequence). With V trimmed by 0 bases and J by 5 bases, 22 bases remained unmatched. The CDR3 contains 21 residues. The CDR3 nucleotides are TGTGCCAGCAGTTTATCGGCTTGGGTTGGCCCCGGCAGGGGGTCCTATCAGCCCCAGCATTTT. It translates to CASSLSAWVGPGRGSYQPQHF.

A single count supports this clone. The chain couples TRBV12-2 to TRBJ1-4; TRBD1 was called by the table and not checked on the DNA. TRBV12-2 is labeled a pseudogene. The length of the CDR3 is 15 residues. The CDR3 DNA reads as TGTGCAAGTCGTTGCAGGGGCGCAACTAATGAAAAACTGTTTTTT. This encodes CASRCRGATNEKLFF.

This rearrangement joins TRBV12-3 or TRBV12-4 to TRBJ1-5, with 7 bases aligning to TRBD1. The CDR3 contains 12 residues. V dropped 7 bases and J dropped 5; count of bases not matched to a gene: 2. DNA of the CDR3: TGTGCCAGCAACCAGGGGGATCAGCCCCAGCATTTT. Its protein is CASNQGDQPQHF.

The V gene is TRBV7-8, the J gene TRBJ1-5; tentatively, D is TRBD1 (5 bases). The CDR3 contains 16 residues. Trimming pared 5 bases from V and 0 bases from J, leaving 14 bases between. CDR1 SGHVS and CDR2 FQNEAQ come from the germline V gene. CDR3 loop: CASSITTVSSNQPQHF. DNA of the CDR3: TGTGCCAGCAGCATAACGACAGTGAGTAGCAATCAGCCCCAGCATTTT.

The chain recombines TRBV7-9 with TRBJ2-3; maybe TRBD2 (5 bases). The germline V gene has CDR1 SEHNR and CDR2 FQNEAQ (reference sequence). The germline V and J ends were trimmed by 2 bases and 2 bases, with 11 bases remaining between them. The CDR3 has 15 residues. In DNA form, the CDR3 reads TGTGCCAGCAGCTTACGGGGAACCTACACAGATACGCAGTATTTT. Its translation: CASSLRGTYTDTQYF.

This clone was recorded only once. The chain employs TRBV3-1 (or the pseudogene TRBV3-2) and TRBJ2-3, with TRBD2 as a possible D gene (5 bases). CDR3 length: 13 residues. V was shortened by 1 base and J by 5 bases, with 7 bases between the two germline ends. Germline CDR1 and CDR2: LGHDT and YNNKEL (reference sequence). The CDR3 spells CASSQGRGDTQYF. CDR3 in DNA: TGTGCCAGCAGCCAAGGTCGGGGAGATACGCAGTATTTT.

This clone has a single count. The V gene is TRBV5-1, the J gene TRBJ2-7; D perhaps matches TRBD2 (5 bases). The CDR3 sequence is 13 residues long. The germline V gene has CDR1 SGHRS and CDR2 YFSETQ. With 2 bases removed from V and 1 base from J, the gap between germline ends came to 7 bases. The DNA of the CDR3 is TGCGCCAGCAGCTTCGGGGATTCCTACGAGCAGTACTTC. It translates to CASSFGDSYEQYF. The full variable domain, in which reference TRBV5-1 and TRBJ2-7 provide the parts outside the CDR3, is KAGVTQTPRYLIKTRGQQVTLSCSPISGHRSVSWYQQTPGQGLQFLFEYFSETQRNKGNFPGRFSGRQFSNSRSEMNVSTLELGDSALYLCASSFGDSYEQYFGPGTRLTVT.

The genes are TRBV19 and TRBJ1-5; D unclear. Germline values: CDR1 LNHDA, CDR2 SQIVND (reference sequence). This CDR3 spans 13 amino acids. Trimming took 3 bases from V and 7 from J, leaving 10 bases between them. The CDR3 bases are TGTGCCAGTAGTATCGACCGCGGACAGCCCCAGCATTTT. Its translation is CASSIDRGQPQHF.

This rearrangement joins TRBV3-1 (or the pseudogene TRBV3-2) to TRBJ1-3; TRBD1 matches at 8 bases. The CDR3 spans 15 residues. Unmatched junction bases numbered 3, after V lost 2 bases and J lost 3 bases. Germline V lookup: CDR1 LGHDT, CDR2 YNNKEL (reference sequence). The CDR3: CASSQLQGVGNTIYF. CDR3 coding DNA: TGTGCCAGCAGCCAACTACAGGGGGTTGGAAACACCATATATTTT.